These 11 T cell receptor beta chains share one sample of origin, sequenced in a study of beta chain features in type 1 diabetes. Their antigens remain unidentified. Expressed TCRB transcripts were sequenced after all isolated RNA was converted to cDNA. Measured with immunoSEQ multiplex PCR; TCRdb has only the in-frame clones, and not every one. The sample lists 600,000 to 700,000 clones, roughly 12% occurring once. General observations from the study: Type 1 diabetes patients had moderately but significantly shorter TCRB CDR3s in all four CD4+ subsets.

Material: naive CD4+ T cells from blood. These receptors originate from a man between 18 and 35 years old with type 1 diabetes.

This clone has only a few counts. V is TRBV11-2 and J is TRBJ2-2; TRBD2 matches 9 bases. Trimming removed 3 bases from V and 7 bases from J; junction bases left unmatched: 9. Germline V gene lookup returns CDR1 SGHAT and CDR2 FQNNGV. The CDR3 totals 16 residues. As DNA, the CDR3 is TGTGCCAGCAGCTTGGAGAGCGGGGGGAATATCGGGGAGCTGTTTTTT. This gives the protein CASSLESGGNIGELFF.

The rearrangement links TRBV30 to TRBJ1-1; D remains ambiguous. The CDR3 has 13 amino acids. Trimming left V 2 bases short and J 6 bases short, with 13 bases between. Germline V gene data show CDR1 as GTSNPN and CDR2 as SVGIG (reference sequence). In DNA, the CDR3 is TGTGCCTGGAGTCCAAACAGTTTACCTGAAGCTTTCTTT. Translating it yields CAWSPNSLPEAFF.

This clone appeared a few times. This chain links TRBV14 with TRBJ2-3; D is undetermined. Germline values: CDR1 SGHDN, CDR2 FVKESK. The length of the CDR3 is 13 residues. V lost 6 bases to trimming and J lost 0 bases, with 7 bases between them. CDR3 residues: CASSTLSTDTQYF. The CDR3 DNA follows: TGTGCCAGCAGTACACTAAGCACAGATACGCAGTATTTT.

This chain connects TRBV19 to TRBJ2-7; either TRBD1 or TRBD2 may supply D (5 bases each). Germline loops: CDR1 LNHDA, CDR2 SQIVND (reference sequence). V dropped 3 bases and J dropped 2 bases, with 17 bases sitting between them. This CDR3 spans 16 amino acids. CDR3 region: CASSMIRGRIPYEQYF. The CDR3 region has the DNA TGTGCCAGTAGTATGATCCGGGGACGGATTCCCTACGAGCAGTACTTC.

The rearrangement joins TRBV5-1 to TRBJ1-5; D is uncertain. Looked up from germline, CDR1 is SGHRS and CDR2 is YFSETQ. The V end lost 0 bases, the J end lost 10 bases, and 14 bases lay between the germline ends. The CDR3 totals 14 residues. CDR3: CASSLAVGSGPQHF. The DNA for the CDR3 is TGCGCCAGCAGCTTGGCTGTGGGTTCGGGACCCCAGCATTTT.

The rearrangement links TRBV5-6 to TRBJ1-2; 9 bases agree with TRBD1. Per germline, CDR1 SGHDT and CDR2 YYEEEE. This CDR3 spans 17 amino acids. Trimming cost V 3 bases and J 4 bases; bases outside gene matches: 13. The CDR3 is CASSSTGGPLNLYGYTF. The DNA of the CDR3 is TGTGCCAGCAGCTCTACAGGGGGCCCACTCAATCTCTATGGCTACACCTTC.

Only a few counts were recorded for this clone. Additional DNA sequences in this sample encode the identical CDR3. The chain links TRBV5-1 to TRBJ1-5, with 9 bases fitting TRBD1. J lost 4 bases, V lost 5 bases, and 4 bases had no gene match. Per the germline V gene, CDR1 is SGHRS and CDR2 is YFSETQ. This CDR3 comprises 14 residues. The CDR3 reads CASSSGQGNQPQHF. CDR3 sequence (DNA): TGCGCCAGCAGTTCGGGACAGGGTAATCAGCCCCAGCATTTT.

The chain carries TRBV6-6 and TRBJ2-3; the D is unclear. V dropped 2 bases and J dropped 1 base, with 7 bases sitting between them. Germline V gene lookup returns CDR1 MNHNY and CDR2 SVGAGI (reference sequence). The length of the CDR3 is 14 residues. The CDR3 reads CASSYGWRTDTQYF. The CDR3 bases are TGTGCCAGCAGTTACGGGTGGCGCACAGATACGCAGTATTTT.

The table lists this clone with many counts. This chain joins TRBV10-3 and TRBJ2-5; unclear D gene. Trimming took off 4 bases at V and 6 bases at J, with 9 bases between the two ends. In germline, CDR1 is ENHRY, CDR2 SYGVKD. The CDR3 sequence is 12 residues long. CDR3 sequence: CAISGDEQTQYF. CDR3 in DNA: TGTGCCATCAGTGGGGATGAACAGACCCAGTACTTC.

There are a few counts of this clone. The genes are TRBV18 and TRBJ1-2; D is ambiguous. V was trimmed by 3 bases and J by 4 bases, leaving 9 bases between them. The CDR3 contains 13 residues. The germline CDR1 and CDR2 sequences are KGHSH and LQKENI. CDR3 nucleotides: TGTGCCAGCTCACCCCCGGGTAGCTATGGCTACACCTTC. Protein sequence: CASSPPGSYGYTF.

In its sample, this clone was seen a few times. This chain uses TRBV7-6 with TRBJ1-2, with 7 bases fitting TRBD1. Germline CDR1 and CDR2: SGHVS and FNYEAQ. CDR3 length: 14 amino acids. With V trimmed by 3 bases and J by 8 bases, 9 bases remained unmatched. The CDR3, as DNA: TGTGCCAGCAGCTTGCGCTCCACAGGGGACGGCTACACCTTC. It yields the protein CASSLRSTGDGYTF.